This TCR beta chain was sequenced during a study of cytomegalovirus exposure and HLA in healthy donors. V lost 6 bases, J lost 4 bases, and 12 bases stayed unmatched. Germline V gene data show CDR1 as MDHEN and CDR2 as SYDVKM. The CDR3 has 15 residues. A multiplex PCR was run with 60 Vbeta primers and 13 Jbeta primers. The repertoire was sequenced with immunoSEQ multiplex PCR; TCRdb's copy has only in-frame clones and lacks some. The table counts about 76,000 clones; over 4% lies in the top ten. This sequence joins TRBV28 and TRBJ2-7; 7 bases line up with TRBD1. Sequenced: PBMCs. This receptor was obtained from a woman in her 40s in good health and CMV-seropositive. In nucleotides, the CDR3 is TGTGCCAGCAGGCGAGGGACAGCAGTTGAGTACGAGCAGTACTTC. Its protein product is CASRRGTAVEYEQYF.